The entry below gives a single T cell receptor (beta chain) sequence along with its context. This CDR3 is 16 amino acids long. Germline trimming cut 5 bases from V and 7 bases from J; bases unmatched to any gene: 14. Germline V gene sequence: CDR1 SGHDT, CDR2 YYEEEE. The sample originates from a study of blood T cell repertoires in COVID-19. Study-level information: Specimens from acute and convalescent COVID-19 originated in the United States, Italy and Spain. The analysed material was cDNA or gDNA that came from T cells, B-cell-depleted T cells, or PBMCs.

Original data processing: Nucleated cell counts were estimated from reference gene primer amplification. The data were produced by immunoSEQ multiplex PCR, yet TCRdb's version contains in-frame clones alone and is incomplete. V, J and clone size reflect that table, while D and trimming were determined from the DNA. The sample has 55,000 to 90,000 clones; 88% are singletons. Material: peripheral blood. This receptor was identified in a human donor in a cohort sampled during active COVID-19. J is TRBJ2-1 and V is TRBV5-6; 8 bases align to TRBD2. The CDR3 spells CASSGQREGFRNEQFF. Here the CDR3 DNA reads TGTGCCAGCAGTGGTCAACGGGAGGGGTTTAGGAATGAGCAGTTCTTC.